Following are 21 T cell receptor beta chains from one sample sequenced in a study of T cell repertoires in cytomegalovirus infection. Antigens for these TCRs are unknown. A single record per CDR3 protein comes from TCRdb applying MiXCR to the reads. In the table there are 650,000 to 900,000 distinct CDR3 sequences, 25% to 35% of which are singletons. The sample was cultured CD8+ T cells from PBMCs, taken from culture after CMV antigen stimulation. These receptors originate from a human donor in good health (CMV status not recorded). Some clones in this sample may be carry-over from other donors' samples.

This clonotype was picked up a small number of times. This rearrangement joins TRBV11-3 to TRBJ2-2, with D perhaps matching TRBD2 (7 bases). V shed 7 bases and J shed 4 bases, with 16 bases lying between them. This CDR3 has 15 residues. Looked up from germline, CDR1 is SGHNT and CDR2 is YENEEA. The CDR3 loop reads CASTLGGGGTGELFF. CDR3 DNA sequence: TGTGCCAGCACCCTGGGCGGGGGCGGCACCGGGGAGCTGTTTTTT.

This clonotype has only a few counts. This could be a read error, since a much larger clone is one nucleotide away. This chain links TRBV6-5 with TRBJ2-2, with D unclear. The germline CDR1 and CDR2 sequences are MNHEY and SVGAGI. V dropped 7 bases and J dropped 6 bases, with 6 bases sitting between them. The CDR3 has 11 residues. This CDR3 is CASIYSGELFF. CDR3 nucleotides: TGTGCCAGCATCTACTCCGGGGAGCTGTTTTTT.

This chain connects TRBV25-1 to TRBJ1-2; TRBD1 might be the D (5 bases). CDR1 and CDR2 (germline): MGHDK, SYGVNS. CDR3 size: 11 residues. Trimming pared 5 bases from V and 8 bases from J, leaving 9 bases between. The chain's CDR3 is CASSIGVGYTF. CDR3 sequence (DNA): TGTGCCAGCAGTATAGGGGTCGGCTACACCTTC.

The V and J genes are TRBV11-1 and TRBJ1-1; D uncertain. Germline CDR1 and CDR2: SGHAT and FQDESV (reference sequence). This CDR3 spans 16 amino acids. The ends were cut back, 5 bases at V and 5 bases at J, with 21 bases in the middle. In nucleotides, the CDR3 is TGTGCCAGCAGCCAACGCCTCGTCGGGGAGGGTACTGAAGCTTTCTTT. Translating gives CASSQRLVGEGTEAFF.

This clonotype appeared a few times. The CDR3 sequence is CSVVPRGGELFF. Written as DNA, the CDR3 is TGCAGCGTAGTCCCCCGAGGCGGGGAGCTGTTTTTT. This chain connects TRBV29-1 to TRBJ2-2; no firm D call. CDR1 is SQVTM, CDR2 ANQGSEA, per germline. The CDR3 spans 12 residues. Trimming left V 6 bases short and J 7 bases short, with 12 bases between.

This clonotype was seen a handful of times. The CDR3 protein is CASSQVGTGGDGYTF. The CDR3 coding sequence is TGCGCCAGCAGCCAAGTGGGCACAGGGGGCGACGGCTACACCTTC. The chain links TRBV4-1 to TRBJ1-2, with 9 bases identical to TRBD1. This CDR3 comprises 15 residues. The germline gives CDR1 MGHRA, CDR2 YSYEKL. Germline trimming cut 1 base from V and 8 bases from J; bases unmatched to any gene: 8.

This chain links TRBV3-1 with TRBJ2-7, with 12 bases lining up with TRBD1. Germline loops: CDR1 LGHDT, CDR2 YNNKEL (reference sequence). The CDR3 has 17 amino acids. The ends lost 4 bases at V and 0 bases at J; junction bases unmatched: 7. This CDR3 is CASSPTGQGASSYEQYF. The DNA for the CDR3 is TGTGCCAGCAGCCCTACGGGACAGGGGGCGAGCTCCTACGAGCAGTACTTC.

The sample holds one count of this clonotype. The CDR3 region has the DNA TGTGCCAGTAGTATATCCGGGACAGGCTCCTACAATGAGCAGTTCTTC. It yields the protein CASSISGTGSYNEQFF. The chain uses TRBV19 and TRBJ2-1, with 8 bases matching TRBD1. V shed 2 bases, J shed 0 bases, and the junction held 3 bases outside the gene matches. Germline CDR1 is LNHDA and CDR2 is SQIVND (reference sequence). The CDR3 has 16 residues. The complete variable domain, with remaining parts taken from reference TRBV19 and TRBJ2-1, reads DGGITQSPKYLFRKEGQNVTLSCEQNLNHDAMYWYRQDPGQGLRLIYYSQIVNDFQKGDIAEGYSVSREKKESFPLTVTSAQKNPTAFYLCASSISGTGSYNEQFFGPGTRLTVL.

This clonotype appeared a few times. The CDR3 spells CASSSAAKNIQYF. CDR3 in DNA: TGTGCCAGCAGTTCAGCAGCCAAAAACATTCAGTACTTC. The chain has TRBV12-3 or TRBV12-4 and TRBJ2-4, with D hard to call. The CDR3 covers 13 residues. V was trimmed by 4 bases and J by 0 bases, leaving 4 bases between them.

This clonotype was counted a few times. This chain uses TRBV5-6 with TRBJ1-1; D is undetermined. This CDR3 is 14 amino acids long. V dropped 0 bases and J dropped 1 base, with 7 bases sitting between them. In germline, CDR1 is SGHDT, CDR2 YYEEEE. The CDR3 sequence is CASSLEGKNTEAFF. The CDR3 coding sequence is TGTGCCAGCAGCTTGGAGGGCAAGAACACTGAAGCTTTCTTT.

The chain couples TRBV14 to TRBJ2-1; 11 bases agree with TRBD2. Germline loops: CDR1 SGHDN, CDR2 FVKESK. CDR3 length equals 15 residues. Trimming took 3 bases from V and 4 from J; bases not matched to a gene: 2. The CDR3 sequence is CASSQLAGGYNEQFF. DNA of the CDR3: TGTGCCAGCAGCCAGCTAGCGGGGGGATACAATGAGCAGTTCTTC.

The chain carries TRBV19 and TRBJ2-5, with D perhaps matching TRBD1 (6 bases). Germline V CDR1 and CDR2: LNHDA, SQIVND (reference sequence). This CDR3 region has 15 residues. Deletions cut 4 bases from V and 5 bases from J, with 17 bases between. This CDR3 is CASSTAGEGDETQYF. CDR3 bases: TGTGCCAGTAGTACCGCAGGGGAAGGGGACGAGACCCAGTACTTC.

V and J are TRBV7-9 and TRBJ2-7; TRBD1 is a possible D gene (6 bases). Trimming took 6 bases from V and 3 from J, leaving 24 bases between them. CDR1 and CDR2 from the germline V gene are SEHNR and FQNEAQ (reference sequence). The CDR3 spans 17 residues. The CDR3 nucleotides are TGTGCCAGCAGTCTGTCATCGACAGGTTCGATGCTCTACGAGCAGTACTTC. Protein sequence: CASSLSSTGSMLYEQYF.

This clonotype was observed at least ten times. The chain has TRBV7-2 and TRBJ1-6; unclear D gene. CDR1 SGHTA and CDR2 FQGNSA come from the germline V gene. The CDR3 has 15 amino acids. Between the trimmed V and J ends, which lost 7 bases and 13 bases, there was a span of 23 bases. Here the CDR3 DNA reads TGTGCCAGCAACCACGGTCGGGGTGACATCTTCCCCCTCCACTTT. The encoded protein is CASNHGRGDIFPLHF.

This clonotype has a count of ten or more. V gene TRBV7-8 combines with J gene TRBJ2-7; D ambiguous. V was cut by 3 bases and J by 3 bases, with 9 bases left in between. In germline, CDR1 is SGHVS, CDR2 FQNEAQ. This CDR3 is 13 amino acids long. The CDR3 DNA reads as TGTGCCAGCAGCTTCGGACCGAACTACGAGCAGTACGTC. This sequence encodes CASSFGPNYEQYV.

Only one count was recorded for this clonotype. The chain employs TRBV10-3 and TRBJ2-7, with 7 bases aligning to TRBD1. The V and J ends lost 4 bases and 1 base, in that order; junction bases with no gene match: 1. Germline values: CDR1 ENHRY, CDR2 SYGVKD. The CDR3 extends over 13 amino acids. This CDR3 is CAISAGQSYEQYV. The CDR3 bases are TGTGCCATCAGTGCGGGACAGTCCTACGAGCAGTACGTC.

V usage is TRBV7-9 and J usage is TRBJ2-5; 7 bases align to TRBD2. Germline V CDR1 and CDR2: SEHNR, FQNEAQ (reference sequence). The V segment lost 5 bases and the J segment 1 base; nucleotides outside the gene matches: 7. The CDR3 sequence is 15 residues long. The CDR3 is CASSPLRGVQETQYF. CDR3 in DNA: TGTGCCAGCAGCCCCCTCCGGGGGGTCCAAGAGACCCAGTACTTC.

The chain recombines TRBV6-5 with TRBJ2-3; the D is unclear. The V end was cut by 6 bases, the J end by 5 bases, with 12 bases between. Germline lookup yields CDR1 MNHEY and CDR2 SVGAGI. This CDR3 contains 13 residues. DNA of the CDR3: TGTGCCAGCAGCCGCAATAGTCGAGATACGCAGTATTTT. Protein sequence: CASSRNSRDTQYF.

This rearrangement joins TRBV6-2 or TRBV6-3 to TRBJ2-2, with D hard to call. The CDR3 loop spans 16 amino acids. Germline V lookup: CDR1 MNHEY, CDR2 SVGEGT. Trimming pared 0 bases from V and 2 bases from J, leaving 10 bases between. CDR3 protein: CASSYSERRNTGELFF. The DNA of the CDR3 is TGTGCCAGCAGTTACTCGGAGCGCAGAAACACCGGGGAGCTGTTTTTT.

This clonotype was detected only a few times. J is TRBJ1-6 and V is TRBV4-3; 8 bases match TRBD1. CDR3 length equals 17 residues. The germline CDR1 and CDR2 sequences are LGHNA and YSLEER. J gave up 9 bases and V 0 bases, and 10 bases lay outside the gene matches. The CDR3 here is CASSQESARGRGSPLHF. The CDR3 DNA sequence: TGCGCCAGCAGCCAAGAATCGGCCAGGGGGCGCGGTTCACCCCTCCACTTT.

Ten or more counts support this clonotype. The V gene is TRBV7-6, the J gene TRBJ2-1, with 10 bases matching TRBD1. Trimming took 5 bases from V and 5 from J; bases not matched to a gene: 12. The CDR3 length is 17 residues. The germline CDR1 and CDR2 sequences are SGHVS and FNYEAQ. The CDR3 sequence is CASSHHQTGTGDNEQFF. CDR3 nucleotides: TGTGCCAGCAGCCACCATCAGACCGGGACAGGGGACAATGAGCAGTTCTTC.